These 17 T cell receptor beta chains came from one sample sequenced in a study of cytomegalovirus exposure and HLA in healthy donors. Amplification used 60 Vbeta primers and 13 Jbeta primers. Only in-frame clones appear in the TCRdb table, and some are missing; sequencing was by immunoSEQ multiplex PCR. This repertoire shows about 160,000 clones, around 80% found once; its top ten account for about 2%. Sequencing used PBMCs. The receptors originated from a human donor in good health.

This clone has only one observation. V and J are TRBV29-1 and TRBJ2-3, with D maybe TRBD1 (6 bases). V gave up 7 bases and J gave up 4 bases, with 12 bases separating them. In germline, CDR1 is SQVTM, CDR2 ANQGSEA. The length of the CDR3 is 12 residues. The CDR3 sequence is CSGNTGSDTQYF. In DNA, the CDR3 is TGCAGCGGAAATACAGGGTCAGATACGCAGTATTTT.

The chain combines TRBV4-3 with TRBJ2-5, with TRBD2 matching over 7 bases. The CDR3 loop spans 15 amino acids. CDR1 is LGHNA, CDR2 YSLEER, per germline. V was pared by 3 bases and J by 3 bases, with 7 bases of the junction left unmatched. The CDR3 DNA sequence: TGCGCCAGCAGCCATGCCGGGACTACGGAAGAGACCCAGTACTTC. This translates into CASSHAGTTEETQYF.

The chain recombines TRBV6-5 with TRBJ2-7; 8 bases are shared with TRBD1. The germline V gene encodes CDR1 MNHEY and CDR2 SVGAGI. The CDR3 sequence is 12 residues long. J was trimmed by 6 bases and V by 6 bases; bases with no gene match: 4. As DNA, the CDR3 is TGTGCCAGCAGCTATACAGGGGGCGAGCAGTACTTC. It codes for CASSYTGGEQYF.

This chain links TRBV4-2 with TRBJ1-5; no clear D. V was shortened by 0 bases and J by 2 bases, with 8 bases between the two germline ends. Germline CDR1 LGHNA, CDR2 YNFKEQ. The CDR3 has 15 amino acids. In DNA, the CDR3 is TGTGCCAGCAGCCAAGATAGGCAGGGCAATCAGCCCCAGCATTTT. Translated: CASSQDRQGNQPQHF.

This chain uses TRBV6-1 with TRBJ1-5, with a tentative D call TRBD1 (5 bases). The CDR3 is 15 amino acids. Trimming left V 6 bases short and J 3 bases short, with 15 bases between. CDR1 and CDR2 from the germline V gene are MNHNS and SASEGT. The CDR3 coding sequence is TGTGCCAGCAGCCAGGGAGGGCCTACCAATCAGCCCCAGCATTTT. Protein product: CASSQGGPTNQPQHF.

This chain uses TRBV2 with TRBJ2-2; no clear D gene. The germline V gene has CDR1 SNHLY and CDR2 FYNNEI. Trimming took 0 bases from V and 2 from J, leaving 10 bases between them. The CDR3 is 16 residues long. As DNA, the CDR3 is TGTGCCAGCAGTGAAGCGCTTCAGGTCAACACCGGGGAGCTGTTTTTT. It translates to CASSEALQVNTGELFF.

The chain carries TRBV6-5 and TRBJ1-6; D unclear. V was trimmed by 5 bases and J by 0 bases, leaving 8 bases between them. CDR1 is MNHEY and CDR2 is SVGAGI in the germline V gene. The length of the CDR3 is 15 residues. In DNA, the CDR3 is TGTGCCAGCAGTACGAGGGTCTCCTATAATTCACCCCTCCACTTT. Translated: CASSTRVSYNSPLHF.

V is TRBV11-3 and J is TRBJ2-2, with D perhaps matching TRBD2 (5 bases). V dropped 5 bases and J dropped 3 bases, with 10 bases sitting between them. Germline V CDR1 and CDR2: SGHNT, YENEEA. The CDR3 length is 14 residues. The CDR3 region has the DNA TGTGCCAGCAGCACAACGGGGTACACCGGGGAGCTGTTTTTT. Translated, it gives CASSTTGYTGELFF. Full variable domain (remainder filled in from reference TRBV11-3 and TRBJ2-2): EAGVVQSPRYKIIEKKQPVAFWCNPISGHNTLYWYLQNLGQGPELLIRYENEEAVDDSQLPKDRFSAERLKGVDSTLKIQPAELGDSAVYLCASSTTGYTGELFFGEGSRLTVL.

CDR3 DNA: TGTGCCAGCACCAATACCGGGGAGCTGTTTTTT. Translation: CASTNTGELFF. The chain has TRBV9 and TRBJ2-2, with unresolved D. V lost 6 bases and J lost 5, with 5 bases in between. This CDR3 spans 11 amino acids. Germline V gene data show CDR1 as SGDLS and CDR2 as YYNGEE.

The count of this clone is one. The chain employs TRBV7-8 and TRBJ1-6, with D perhaps matching TRBD1 (5 bases). The CDR3 is 17 residues long. V was clipped by 2 bases and J by 12 bases, with 23 bases between them. The V gene's germline CDR1 is SGHVS and CDR2 FQNEAQ. The CDR3 spells CASSLSVLRAQELPLHF. The CDR3 DNA is TGTGCCAGCAGCTTATCGGTCCTCCGGGCACAGGAGCTACCCCTCCACTTT.

The V and J genes are TRBV7-9 and TRBJ1-2; 9 bases map to TRBD1. J was trimmed by 8 bases and V by 1 base; bases with no gene match: 8. The CDR3 is 15 residues long. The germline V gene encodes CDR1 SEHNR and CDR2 FQNEAQ (reference sequence). CDR3 DNA sequence: TGTGCCAGCAGCTTAGTTGGGGACAGGGAGAAGGGCTACACCTTC. It yields the protein CASSLVGDREKGYTF.

This chain links TRBV5-1 with TRBJ1-1; unclear D gene. Germline CDR1 reads SGHRS; CDR2 reads YFSETQ. The CDR3 runs to 12 residues. V lost 2 bases, J lost 4 bases, and 6 bases lay in between. The CDR3 sequence: CASSLTSTEAFF. For the CDR3, the DNA is TGCGCCAGCAGCTTAACTAGCACTGAAGCTTTCTTT.

The chain couples TRBV5-1 to TRBJ2-2; TRBD1 matches at 7 bases. The CDR3 is made up of 15 amino acids. The trim removed 4 bases at V and 4 bases at J, leaving 7 bases unmatched. Germline lookup yields CDR1 SGHRS and CDR2 YFSETQ. CDR3 nucleotide sequence: TGCGCCAGCAGCCGAACAGGGGATGGCACCGGGGAGCTGTTTTTT. Translating gives CASSRTGDGTGELFF.

The chain couples TRBV6-1 to TRBJ1-1, with 7 nucleotides matching TRBD1. The V and J ends lost 6 bases and 8 bases, in that order; junction bases with no gene match: 9. Germline V CDR1 and CDR2: MNHNS, SASEGT. This CDR3 region has 13 residues. For the CDR3, the DNA is TGTGCCAGCAGGAGGGACAGCCCATTCGAAGCTTTCTTT. Translated: CASRRDSPFEAFF.

V gene TRBV11-3 combines with J gene TRBJ2-7, with D possibly TRBD2 on 5 matching bases. The CDR3 extends over 17 amino acids. V lost 0 bases and J lost 7, with 22 bases in between. Germline values: CDR1 SGHNT, CDR2 YENEEA. CDR3 DNA sequence: TGTGCCAGCAGCTTAGATTCTCGGGAAGGGAGTAGGGAGGAGCAGTACTTC. Amino acid sequence: CASSLDSREGSREEQYF.

Here the CDR3 DNA reads TGTGCCAGTAGTCCCCGGACAGGGGTCTATGGCTACACCTTC. Translated, it gives CASSPRTGVYGYTF. The V gene is TRBV19, the J gene TRBJ1-2, with TRBD1 matching over 9 bases. CDR3 size: 14 residues. After removal of 5 bases from V and 4 bases from J, the junction contained 5 bases not matched to a gene. Germline V CDR1 and CDR2: LNHDA, SQIVND (reference sequence).

The rearrangement joins TRBV18 to TRBJ1-5, with TRBD1 matching 7 bases. This CDR3 contains 14 residues. V shed 3 bases and J 5 bases; nucleotides not matched to a gene: 4. Germline V lookup: CDR1 KGHSH, CDR2 LQKENI. CDR3 sequence: CASSPGTDHQPQHF. In nucleotides, the CDR3 is TGTGCCAGCTCACCTGGGACAGATCATCAGCCCCAGCATTTT.